This TCR beta chain was sequenced during a study of cytomegalovirus exposure and HLA in healthy donors. In the study overall: In a later analysis, it was reported that the roughly 130 validation repertoires had been produced on the same platform as the roughly 610 repertoires belonging to the first cohort. Study-wide points: It was about 150 TCR beta chains that were listed as cytomegalovirus-associated. Three chains linked to CMV were shown in vitro to be specific for CMV antigens.

Germline V gene sequence: CDR1 SGHDT, CDR2 YYEEEE. The CDR3 has 15 amino acids. Losses at the gene ends were 2 bases for V and 3 bases for J; bases not matched to a gene: 4. As regards this clone: Its target is not known.

Sequencing was performed with immunoSEQ multiplex PCR; in TCRdb, only in-frame clones are kept and a portion is missing. This sample has approximately 160,000 clones, with 89% found just once. The source is a woman aged 18 to 35 in good health and CMV-seropositive. The sample consisted of PBMCs. This chain uses TRBV5-6 with TRBJ2-7, with TRBD2 matching over 11 bases. The CDR3 bases are TGTGCCAGCAGCTTTAGACTAGCGGGGTTCTACGAGCAGTACTTC. Residues: CASSFRLAGFYEQYF.